Listed here are 13 T cell receptor beta chains from one sample, sequenced in a study of neurological immune-mediated disorders. Each CDR3 protein is one row after TCRdb ran MiXCR on the 5' RACE reads. Of about 99,000 distinct CDR3 sequences detected, about a tenth appear once; the ten largest clones hold about 3.1%. Time point denoted: longitudinal time-point 3. The sequencing input was PBMCs. The receptors come from a female donor with HTLV-1-associated myelopathy (HAM/TSP).

This clonotype was seen many times. The V and J genes are TRBV28 and TRBJ2-1; 7 bases map to TRBD2. The CDR3 extends over 15 amino acids. The J segment lost 0 bases and the V segment lost 3 bases, leaving 2 bases of the junction unmatched. Per germline, CDR1 MDHEN and CDR2 SYDVKM. The DNA for the CDR3 is TGTGCCAGCAGTTTTGAGCGGGGCTCCTACAATGAGCAGTTCTTC. Residues: CASSFERGSYNEQFF.

This clonotype was recorded many times. The gene calls are TRBV10-3 and TRBJ2-5, with D possibly being TRBD1 (6 bases). The CDR3 extends over 12 amino acids. Trimming left V 6 bases short and J 1 base short, with 6 bases between. Looked up from germline, CDR1 is ENHRY and CDR2 is SYGVKD. Written as DNA, the CDR3 is TGTGCCATCAGACAGGGCCAAGAGACCCAGTACTTC. It yields the protein CAIRQGQETQYF.

This clonotype was seen many times. The genes are TRBV29-1 and TRBJ2-7, with D hard to call. Trimming shortened V by 3 bases and J by 1 base, and 10 bases separated the two germline ends. CDR1 and CDR2 from the germline V gene are SQVTM and ANQGSEA. The CDR3 loop spans 13 amino acids. The CDR3: CSVEVRTSYEQYF. The DNA for the CDR3 is TGCAGCGTTGAGGTCCGGACGTCCTACGAGCAGTACTTC.

Note on this clonotype: Possible read error: a much larger clone is one base away. The chain links TRBV6-1 to TRBJ2-2; D is undetermined. This CDR3 spans 15 amino acids. Germline assignment: CDR1 MNHNS and CDR2 SASEGT. The CDR3 bases are TGTGACAGCAAGAGGCAAGCACAGAACACCGGGGAGCTGTTTTTT. Translating gives CDSKRQAQNTGELFF.

This clonotype was seen a few times. The chain joins TRBV19 to TRBJ2-1; TRBD1 matches at 10 bases. CDR3 length: 15 amino acids. Unmatched junction bases numbered 10, after V lost 4 bases and J lost 10 bases. CDR1 LNHDA and CDR2 SQIVND come from the germline V gene (reference sequence). The CDR3 DNA reads as TGTGCCAGTAGTACCCGACAGGGGGCTATAGGAGAGCAGTTCTTC. Translation gives CASSTRQGAIGEQFF. The full variable domain, completed using reference TRBV19 and TRBJ2-1, is DGGITQSPKYLFRKEGQNVTLSCEQNLNHDAMYWYRQDPGQGLRLIYYSQIVNDFQKGDIAEGYSVSREKKESFPLTVTSAQKNPTAFYLCASSTRQGAIGEQFFGPGTRLTVL.

This clonotype was detected many times. This chain links TRBV28 with TRBJ2-3; D tentatively fits TRBD1 or TRBD2 (6 bases each). This CDR3 contains 14 residues. CDR1 and CDR2 from the germline V gene are MDHEN and SYDVKM. With 8 bases removed from V and 4 bases from J, the gap between germline ends came to 16 bases. In nucleotides, the CDR3 is TGTGCCAGCCTCGAGTGGGGGGCTGCAGATACGCAGTATTTT. This translates into CASLEWGAADTQYF.

The V gene is TRBV10-3, the J gene TRBJ2-2, with TRBD2 matching 8 bases. Germline loops: CDR1 ENHRY, CDR2 SYGVKD. Trimming took 7 bases from V and 6 from J; bases not matched to a gene: 7. This CDR3 region has 14 residues. Here the CDR3 reads CAIIYGGGPGELFF. The CDR3 nucleotides are TGTGCCATCATTTACGGGGGGGGCCCCGGGGAGCTGTTTTTT.

The table lists this clonotype with many counts. V usage is TRBV14 and J usage is TRBJ1-2, with D perhaps matching TRBD1 (6 bases). V shed 1 base and J shed 9 bases, with 9 bases lying between them. This CDR3 region has 12 residues. Germline CDR1 and CDR2: SGHDN and FVKESK. CDR3 sequence: CASSQAGARYTF. The DNA of the CDR3 is TGTGCCAGCAGCCAAGCAGGGGCCCGCTACACCTTC.

This chain connects TRBV18 to TRBJ1-4, with D unclear. V lost 0 bases to trimming and J lost 4 bases, with 9 bases between them. This CDR3 has 15 amino acids. The V gene's germline CDR1 is KGHSH and CDR2 LQKENI. The CDR3, as DNA: TGTGCCAGCTCACCACCCGGGGAATATAATGAAAAACTGTTTTTT. It specifies CASSPPGEYNEKLFF. Filled out from reference TRBV18 and TRBJ1-4, the complete variable domain reads NAGVMQNPRHLVRRRGQEARLRCSPMKGHSHVYWYRQLPEEGLKFMVYLQKENIIDESGMPKERFSAEFPKEGPSILRIQQVVRGDSAAYFCASSPPGEYNEKLFFGSGTQLSVL.

This clonotype was seen repeatedly, ten times or more. This chain uses TRBV28 with TRBJ1-2; weak D call: TRBD1 (6 bases). The CDR3 covers 16 residues. Looked up from germline, CDR1 is MDHEN and CDR2 is SYDVKM. With 1 base removed from V and 2 bases from J, the gap between germline ends came to 14 bases. The CDR3 reads CASSLFTQGSNYGYTF. In nucleotides, the CDR3 is TGTGCCAGCAGTTTATTTACCCAGGGGTCCAACTATGGCTACACCTTC.

This clonotype was observed many times. The J gene is TRBJ2-2, the V gene TRBV20-1; 9 bases map to TRBD2. Germline V gene lookup returns CDR1 DFQATT and CDR2 SNEGSKA (reference sequence). The CDR3 consists of 14 residues. Trimming cost V 5 bases and J 0 bases; bases outside gene matches: 1. CDR3 in DNA: TGCAGTGCTTCTAGCGGGGCGAACACCGGGGAGCTGTTTTTT. This gives the protein CSASSGANTGELFF.

This clonotype was counted many times. The V call is TRBV6-6, the J call TRBJ2-5; D tentatively fits TRBD1 or TRBD2 (5 bases each). The V gene's germline CDR1 is MNHNY and CDR2 SVGAGI (reference sequence). Between the trimmed V and J ends, which lost 5 bases and 5 bases, there was a span of 9 bases. This CDR3 is built from 12 residues. The CDR3 sequence: CASSEGSETQYF. The CDR3 DNA reads TGTGCCAGCAGTGAGGGGAGTGAGACCCAGTACTTC.

The chain recombines TRBV28 with TRBJ2-3; 10 bases align to TRBD1. Trimming at V came to 6 bases and at J to 3 bases, leaving 6 bases not matched to a gene. The CDR3 runs 15 residues. The germline CDR1 and CDR2 sequences are MDHEN and SYDVKM. In nucleotides, the CDR3 is TGTGCCAGCAGGACGACAGGGGGCGAAACAGATACGCAGTATTTT. It codes for CASRTTGGETDTQYF.